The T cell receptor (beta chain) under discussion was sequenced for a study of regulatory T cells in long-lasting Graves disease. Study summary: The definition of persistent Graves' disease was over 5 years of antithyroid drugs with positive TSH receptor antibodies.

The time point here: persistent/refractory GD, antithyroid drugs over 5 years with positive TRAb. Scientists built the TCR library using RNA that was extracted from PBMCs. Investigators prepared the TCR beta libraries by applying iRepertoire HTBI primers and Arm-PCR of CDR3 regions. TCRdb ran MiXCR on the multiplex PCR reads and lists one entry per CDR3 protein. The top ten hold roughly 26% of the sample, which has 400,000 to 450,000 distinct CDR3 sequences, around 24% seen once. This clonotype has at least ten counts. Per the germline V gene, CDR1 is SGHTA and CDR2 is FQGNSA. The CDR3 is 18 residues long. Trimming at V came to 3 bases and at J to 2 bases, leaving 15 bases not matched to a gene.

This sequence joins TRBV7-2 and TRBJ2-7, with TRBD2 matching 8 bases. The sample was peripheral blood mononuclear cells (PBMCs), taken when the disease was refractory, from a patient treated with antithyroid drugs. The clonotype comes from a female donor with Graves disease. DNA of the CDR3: TGTGCCAGCAGCTTCCTCCACCGGGGGGGAACCCGAGCCTACGAGCAGTACTTC. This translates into CASSFLHRGGTRAYEQYF.